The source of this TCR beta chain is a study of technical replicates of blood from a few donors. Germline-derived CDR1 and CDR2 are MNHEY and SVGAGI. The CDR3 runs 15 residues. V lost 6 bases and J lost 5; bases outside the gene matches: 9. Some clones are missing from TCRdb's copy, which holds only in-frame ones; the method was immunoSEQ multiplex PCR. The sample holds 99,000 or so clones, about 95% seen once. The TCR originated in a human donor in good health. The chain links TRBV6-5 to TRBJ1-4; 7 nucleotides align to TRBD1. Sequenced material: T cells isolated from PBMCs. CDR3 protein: CASSPTGILNEKLFF. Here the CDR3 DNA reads TGTGCCAGCAGCCCGACAGGGATTCTAAATGAAAAACTGTTTTTT.